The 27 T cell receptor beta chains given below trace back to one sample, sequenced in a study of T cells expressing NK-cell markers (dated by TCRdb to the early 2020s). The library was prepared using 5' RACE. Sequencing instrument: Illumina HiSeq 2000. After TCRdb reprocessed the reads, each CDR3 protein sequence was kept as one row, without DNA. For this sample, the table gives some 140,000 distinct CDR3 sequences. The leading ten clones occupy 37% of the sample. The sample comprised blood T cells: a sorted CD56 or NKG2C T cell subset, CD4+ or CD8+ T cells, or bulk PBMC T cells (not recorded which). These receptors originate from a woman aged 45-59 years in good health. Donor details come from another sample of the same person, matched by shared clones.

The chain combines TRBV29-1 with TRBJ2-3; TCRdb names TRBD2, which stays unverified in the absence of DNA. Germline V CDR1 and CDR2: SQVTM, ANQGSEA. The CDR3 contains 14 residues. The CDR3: CSVDGLRRTDTQYF.

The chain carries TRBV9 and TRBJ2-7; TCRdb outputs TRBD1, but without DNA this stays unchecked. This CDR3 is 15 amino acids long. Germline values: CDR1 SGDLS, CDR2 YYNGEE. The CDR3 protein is CASSVGTVSSYEQYF.

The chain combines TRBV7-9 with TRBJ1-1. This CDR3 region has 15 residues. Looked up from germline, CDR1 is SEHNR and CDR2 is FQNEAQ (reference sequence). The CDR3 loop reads CASSPHKGPSTEAFF.

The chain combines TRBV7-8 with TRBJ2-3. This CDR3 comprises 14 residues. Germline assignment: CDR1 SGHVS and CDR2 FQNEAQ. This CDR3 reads CASSLVLVAATQYF.

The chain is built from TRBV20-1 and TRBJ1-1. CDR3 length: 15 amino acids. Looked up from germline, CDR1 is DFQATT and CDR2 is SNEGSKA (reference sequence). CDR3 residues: CSARDSQGGNTEAFF.

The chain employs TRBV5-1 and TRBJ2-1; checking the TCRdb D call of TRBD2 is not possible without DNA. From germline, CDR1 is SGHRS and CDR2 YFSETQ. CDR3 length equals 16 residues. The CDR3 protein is CASSFPAGERFNEQFF.

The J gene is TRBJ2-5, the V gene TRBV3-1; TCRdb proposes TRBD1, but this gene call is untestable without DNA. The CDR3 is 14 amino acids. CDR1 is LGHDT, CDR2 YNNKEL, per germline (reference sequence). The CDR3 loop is CASSPTDSQETQYF.

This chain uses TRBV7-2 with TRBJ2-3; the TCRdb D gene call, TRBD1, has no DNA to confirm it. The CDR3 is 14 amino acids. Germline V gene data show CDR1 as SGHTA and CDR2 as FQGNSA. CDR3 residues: CASSAPGPGNTQYF. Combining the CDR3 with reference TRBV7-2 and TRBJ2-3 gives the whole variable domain GAGVSQSPSNKVTEKGKDVELRCDPISGHTALYWYRQSLGQGLEFLIYFQGNSAPDKSGLPSDRFSAERTGGSVSTLTIQRTQQEDSAVYLCASSAPGPGNTQYFGPGTRLTVL.

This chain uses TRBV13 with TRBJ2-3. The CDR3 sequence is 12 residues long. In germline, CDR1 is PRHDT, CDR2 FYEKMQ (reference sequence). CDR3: CASSMRADTQYF. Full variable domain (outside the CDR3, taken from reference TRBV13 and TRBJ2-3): AAGVIQSPRHLIKEKRETATLKCYPIPRHDTVYWYQQGPGQDPQFLISFYEKMQSDKGSIPDRFSAQQFSDYHSELNMSSLELGDSALYFCASSMRADTQYFGPGTRLTVL.

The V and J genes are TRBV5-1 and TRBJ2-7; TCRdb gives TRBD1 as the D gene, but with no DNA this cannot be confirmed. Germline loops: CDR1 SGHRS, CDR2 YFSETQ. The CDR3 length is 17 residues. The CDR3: CASSLGTGLEDSYEQYF.

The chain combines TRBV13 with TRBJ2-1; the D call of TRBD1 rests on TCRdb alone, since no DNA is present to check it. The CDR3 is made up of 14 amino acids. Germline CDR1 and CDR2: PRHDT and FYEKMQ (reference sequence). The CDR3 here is CASSSVDSHNEQFF.

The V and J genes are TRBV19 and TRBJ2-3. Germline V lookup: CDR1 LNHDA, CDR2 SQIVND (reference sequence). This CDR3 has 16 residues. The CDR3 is CASSLLHRVGTDTQYF.

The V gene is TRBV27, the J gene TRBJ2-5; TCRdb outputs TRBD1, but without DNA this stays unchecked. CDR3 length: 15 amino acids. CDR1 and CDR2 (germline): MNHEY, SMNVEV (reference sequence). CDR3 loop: CASREWPGHGETQYF.

The CDR3 sequence is CASSWGSGIREQYF. J is TRBJ2-7 and V is TRBV11-2; the TCRdb D gene call, TRBD2, has no DNA to confirm it. The germline V gene has CDR1 SGHAT and CDR2 FQNNGV. There are 14 residues in the CDR3.

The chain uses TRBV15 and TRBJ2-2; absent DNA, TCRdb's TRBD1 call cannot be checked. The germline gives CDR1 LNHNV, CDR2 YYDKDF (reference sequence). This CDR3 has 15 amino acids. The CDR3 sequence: CATSSDRVNTGELFF. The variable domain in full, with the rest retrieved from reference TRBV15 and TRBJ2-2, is DAMVIQNPRYQVTQFGKPVTLSCSQTLNHNVMYWYQQKSSQAPKLLFHYYDKDFNNEADTPDNFQSRRPNTSFCFLDIRSPGLGDTAMYLCATSSDRVNTGELFFGEGSRLTVL.

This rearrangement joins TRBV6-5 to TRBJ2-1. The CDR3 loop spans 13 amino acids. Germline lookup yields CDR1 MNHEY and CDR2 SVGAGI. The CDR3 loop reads CASSYSRDNEQFF.

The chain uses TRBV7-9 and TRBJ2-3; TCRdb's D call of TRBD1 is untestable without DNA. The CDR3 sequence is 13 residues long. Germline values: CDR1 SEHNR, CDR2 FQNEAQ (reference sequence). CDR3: CASNSRGTDTQYF.

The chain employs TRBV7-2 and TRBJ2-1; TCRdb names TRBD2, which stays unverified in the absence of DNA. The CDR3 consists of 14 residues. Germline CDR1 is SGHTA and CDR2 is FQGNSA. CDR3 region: CASSPGGGYNEQFF.

The CDR3 spells CASREHPRVEAFF. This chain connects TRBV27 to TRBJ1-1. The CDR3 is 13 residues long. CDR1 MNHEY and CDR2 SMNVEV come from the germline V gene (reference sequence).

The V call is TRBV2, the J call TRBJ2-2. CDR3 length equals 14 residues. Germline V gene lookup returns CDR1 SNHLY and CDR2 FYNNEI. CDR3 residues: CASSDDTNTGELFF.

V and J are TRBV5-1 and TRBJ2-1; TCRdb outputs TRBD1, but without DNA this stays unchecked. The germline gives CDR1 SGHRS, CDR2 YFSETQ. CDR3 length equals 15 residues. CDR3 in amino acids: CASSLDWGSYNEQFF.

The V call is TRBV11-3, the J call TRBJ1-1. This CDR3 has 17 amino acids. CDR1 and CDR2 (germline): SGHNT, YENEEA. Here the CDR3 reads CASSLGRVGFVNTEAFF.

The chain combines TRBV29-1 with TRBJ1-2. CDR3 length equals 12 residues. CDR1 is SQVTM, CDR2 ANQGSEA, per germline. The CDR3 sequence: CSVFDSSLGYTF. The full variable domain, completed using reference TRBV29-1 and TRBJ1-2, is SAVISQKPSRDICQRGTSLTIQCQVDSQVTMMFWYRQQPGQSLTLIATANQGSEATYESGFVIDKFPISRPNLTFSTLTVSNMSPEDSSIYLCSVFDSSLGYTFGSGTRLTVV.

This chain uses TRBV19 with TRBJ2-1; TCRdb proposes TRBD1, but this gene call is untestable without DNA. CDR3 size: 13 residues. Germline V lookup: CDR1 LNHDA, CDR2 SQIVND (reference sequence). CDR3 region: CASSIGGRNEQFF.

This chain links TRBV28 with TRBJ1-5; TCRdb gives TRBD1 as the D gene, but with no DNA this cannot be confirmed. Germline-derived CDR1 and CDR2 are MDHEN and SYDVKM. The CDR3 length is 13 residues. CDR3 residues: CASSLGEPQPQHF. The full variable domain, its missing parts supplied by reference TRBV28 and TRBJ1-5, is DVKVTQSSRYLVKRTGEKVFLECVQDMDHENMFWYRQDPGLGLRLIYFSYDVKMKEKGDIPEGYSVSREKKERFSLILESASTNQTSMYLCASSLGEPQPQHFGDGTRLSIL.

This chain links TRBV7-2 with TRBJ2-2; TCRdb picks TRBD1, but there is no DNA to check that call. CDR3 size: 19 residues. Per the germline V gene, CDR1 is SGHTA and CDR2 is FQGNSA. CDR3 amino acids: CASSSRQEPTSFKSGELFF.

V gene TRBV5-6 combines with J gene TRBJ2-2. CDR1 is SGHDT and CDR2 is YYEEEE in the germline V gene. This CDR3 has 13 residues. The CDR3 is CASSLRDSGELFF.